The 14 T cell receptor beta chains given below trace back to one sample, sequenced in a study of blood T cell repertoires in COVID-19. Generated by immunoSEQ multiplex PCR, the TCRdb table keeps only in-frame clones and is missing some. The sample has around 150,000 clones, 70% to 85% seen once. Specimen: peripheral blood. Receptors originate from a woman aged 80 or older with acute or convalescent COVID-19.

The genes are TRBV3-1 (or the pseudogene TRBV3-2) and TRBJ1-1; a weak D match, TRBD1 (5 bases). The CDR3 is 12 residues long. The V and J ends lost 3 bases and 8 bases respectively, with 10 bases between them. Per germline, CDR1 LGHDT and CDR2 YNNKEL (reference sequence). Written as DNA, the CDR3 is TGTGCCAGCAGCCACTTAAAGGGGGAAGCTTTCTTT. This translates into CASSHLKGEAFF.

This clone occurred once. The chain is built from TRBV29-1 and TRBJ2-7; 10 bases are shared with TRBD2. With 4 bases clipped from V and 5 bases from J, the junction kept 8 bases outside the gene matches. Germline CDR1 is SQVTM and CDR2 is ANQGSEA. CDR3 size: 14 residues. The CDR3 DNA is TGCAGCGTTGTGGGCCTAGCGGGAGTAAACGAGCAGTACTTC. This encodes CSVVGLAGVNEQYF.

The genes are TRBV12-3 or TRBV12-4 and TRBJ1-3, with D unresolved. CDR3 length: 13 residues. V lost 8 bases and J 4 bases, leaving 12 bases between the germline ends. Written as DNA, the CDR3 is TGTGCCAGCGGCTTGCTACAGGGAAACACCATATATTTT. Translated, it gives CASGLLQGNTIYF.

The chain employs TRBV5-1 and TRBJ1-1; D is unresolved. Between the trimmed V and J ends, which lost 4 bases and 0 bases, there was a span of 10 bases. The CDR3 runs 14 residues. Germline-derived CDR1 and CDR2 are SGHRS and YFSETQ. DNA of the CDR3: TGCGCCAGCAGCGGCAGGTCAATGAACACTGAAGCTTTCTTT. The encoded protein is CASSGRSMNTEAFF.

The CDR3 DNA reads TGTGCCAGCAGCTTAGGGGCGGACAGTTCAGATACGCAGTATTTT. Translated: CASSLGADSSDTQYF. The V call is TRBV11-3, the J call TRBJ2-3, with TRBD1 as a possible D gene (6 bases). V lost 1 base, J lost 4 bases, and 12 bases lay in between. CDR3 length equals 15 residues. Germline CDR1 and CDR2: SGHNT and YENEEA.

The chain links TRBV7-2 to TRBJ1-1, with 8 bases fitting TRBD1. CDR3 size: 16 residues. V was clipped by 1 base and J by 4 bases; unmatched bases: 8. Germline-derived CDR1 and CDR2 are SGHTA and FQGNSA. The CDR3: CASSLGWGRGLTEAFF. CDR3 DNA: TGTGCCAGCAGCTTAGGCTGGGGCAGGGGGCTCACTGAAGCTTTCTTT.

The chain uses TRBV5-1 and TRBJ2-2, with 13 bases identical to TRBD2. The CDR3 is 17 residues long. Trimming removed 4 bases from V and 2 bases from J; junction bases left unmatched: 5. Germline V gene sequence: CDR1 SGHRS, CDR2 YFSETQ. The chain's CDR3 is CASSPTSGRVNTGELFF. The DNA for the CDR3 is TGCGCCAGCAGCCCTACTAGCGGGAGGGTAAACACCGGGGAGCTGTTTTTT. Combining the CDR3 with reference TRBV5-1 and TRBJ2-2 gives the whole variable domain KAGVTQTPRYLIKTRGQQVTLSCSPISGHRSVSWYQQTPGQGLQFLFEYFSETQRNKGNFPGRFSGRQFSNSRSEMNVSTLELGDSALYLCASSPTSGRVNTGELFFGEGSRLTVL.

The chain uses TRBV27 and TRBJ2-7, with 7 bases aligning to TRBD2. Germline values: CDR1 MNHEY, CDR2 SMNVEV (reference sequence). There are 12 residues in the CDR3. V trimming: 6 bases; J trimming: 4 bases; junction bases outside the gene matches: 3. The CDR3 here is CASSTGGYEQYF. The CDR3, as DNA: TGTGCCAGCAGCACCGGGGGGTACGAGCAGTACTTC.

Worth noting for this clone: The sample has other DNA sequences that encode this CDR3 too. J is TRBJ1-1 and V is TRBV9; perhaps TRBD1 as D (5 bases). Between the trimmed V and J ends, which lost 0 bases and 4 bases, there was a span of 10 bases. This CDR3 is built from 14 residues. CDR1 and CDR2 (germline): SGDLS, YYNGEE. The CDR3 sequence is CASSVEGLGTEAFF. The CDR3 DNA reads TGTGCCAGCAGCGTAGAGGGGCTCGGCACTGAAGCTTTCTTT.

The chain is built from TRBV6-6 and TRBJ2-1; a possible D gene is TRBD2 (6 bases). Germline V gene sequence: CDR1 MNHNY, CDR2 SVGAGI (reference sequence). V lost 6 bases, J lost 4 bases, and 13 bases lay in between. This CDR3 has 14 residues. CDR3 loop: CASRGLTTYNEQFF. DNA for the CDR3: TGTGCCAGCAGGGGACTGACGACATACAATGAGCAGTTCTTC.

This clone has only one observation. V usage is TRBV10-3 and J usage is TRBJ2-2; the match to TRBD2 covers 7 bases. J was trimmed by 4 bases and V by 4 bases; bases with no gene match: 6. CDR3 size: 15 residues. Germline V CDR1 and CDR2: ENHRY, SYGVKD. The CDR3: CAISGTSKGTGELFF. The DNA for the CDR3 is TGTGCCATCAGTGGGACTAGTAAGGGCACCGGGGAGCTGTTTTTT.

CDR3 coding DNA: TGCAGCGGAGCGGGACCCGCTTACAATGAGCAGTTCTTC. Amino acids: CSGAGPAYNEQFF. The rearrangement links TRBV29-1 to TRBJ2-1, with 7 bases identical to TRBD2. The ends lost 7 bases at V and 4 bases at J; junction bases unmatched: 7. The CDR3 extends over 13 amino acids. Germline V CDR1 and CDR2: SQVTM, ANQGSEA.

This chain links TRBV6-6 with TRBJ1-3; 9 positions match TRBD1. The junction had 3 bases not matched to a gene; V was cut back by 5 bases and J by 7 bases. The CDR3 is 13 amino acids. The germline gives CDR1 MNHNY, CDR2 SVGAGI (reference sequence). As DNA, the CDR3 is TGTGCCAGCAGTACCACAGGGGGCAACACCATATATTTT. Protein: CASSTTGGNTIYF.

This clone appeared a few times. The chain combines TRBV29-1 with TRBJ2-7, with D uncertain. The CDR3 runs to 10 residues. Germline CDR1 reads SQVTM; CDR2 reads ANQGSEA. The V end lost 5 bases, the J end lost 4 bases, and 6 bases lay between the germline ends. CDR3 nucleotides: TGCAGCGTTAAAGCATACGAGCAGTACTTC. Its translation is CSVKAYEQYF.